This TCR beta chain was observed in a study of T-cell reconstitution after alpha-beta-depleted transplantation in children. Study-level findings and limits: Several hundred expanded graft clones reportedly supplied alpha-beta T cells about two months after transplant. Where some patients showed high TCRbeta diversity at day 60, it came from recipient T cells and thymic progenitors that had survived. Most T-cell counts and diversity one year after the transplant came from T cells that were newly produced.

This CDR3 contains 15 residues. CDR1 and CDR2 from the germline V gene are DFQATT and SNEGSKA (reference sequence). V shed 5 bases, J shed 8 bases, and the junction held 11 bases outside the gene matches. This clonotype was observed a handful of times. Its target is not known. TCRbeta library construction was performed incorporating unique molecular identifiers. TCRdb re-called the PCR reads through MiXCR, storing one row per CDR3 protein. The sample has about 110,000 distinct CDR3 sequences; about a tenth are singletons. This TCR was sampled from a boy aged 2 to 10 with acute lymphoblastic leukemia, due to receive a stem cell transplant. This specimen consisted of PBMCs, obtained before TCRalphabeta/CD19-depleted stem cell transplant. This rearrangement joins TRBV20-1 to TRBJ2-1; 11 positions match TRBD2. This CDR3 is CSADSVAGGGDEQFF. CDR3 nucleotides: TGCAGTGCTGATTCGGTAGCGGGAGGGGGCGATGAGCAGTTCTTC.